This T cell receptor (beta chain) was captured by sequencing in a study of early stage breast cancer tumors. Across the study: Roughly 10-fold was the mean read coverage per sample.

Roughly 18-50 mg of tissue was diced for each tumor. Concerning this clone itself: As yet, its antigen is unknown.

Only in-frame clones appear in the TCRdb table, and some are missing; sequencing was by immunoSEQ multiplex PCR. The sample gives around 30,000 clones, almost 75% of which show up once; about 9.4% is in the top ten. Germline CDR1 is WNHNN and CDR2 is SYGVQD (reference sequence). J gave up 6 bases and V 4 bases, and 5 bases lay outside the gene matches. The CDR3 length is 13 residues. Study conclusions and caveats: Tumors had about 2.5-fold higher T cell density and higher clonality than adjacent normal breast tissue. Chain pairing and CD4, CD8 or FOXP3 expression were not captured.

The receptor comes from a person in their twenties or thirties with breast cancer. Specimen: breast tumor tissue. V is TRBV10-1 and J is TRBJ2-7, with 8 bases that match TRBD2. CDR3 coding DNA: TGCGCCAGCAGTGGGACTAGCTGGGGCGAGCAGTACTTC. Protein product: CASSGTSWGEQYF.